One sample yielded the 3 T cell receptor beta chains listed below, sequenced in a study of shared clonotypes between healthy human individuals. Clones were read by immunoSEQ multiplex PCR, and TCRdb kept only the in-frame ones, dropping some. The sample records 150,000 to 200,000 clones, roughly 70% being singletons. The sequencing input was memory CD4+ T cells sorted from blood. Documented subset: CD45RA-negative fraction. All receptors derive from a man aged 30 to 39 in good health.

V usage is TRBV7-2 and J usage is TRBJ2-7; 12 positions match TRBD2. From germline, CDR1 is SGHTA and CDR2 FQGNSA. Trimming took 4 bases from V and 11 from J; bases not matched to a gene: 12. The CDR3 spans 15 residues. CDR3 sequence: CASSSTTSGRRAEYF. The CDR3 DNA reads as TGTGCCAGCAGCTCTACAACTAGCGGGAGGAGGGCGGAGTACTTC.

The CDR3 nucleotides read TGTGCCAGCGAGAGGGGAAAAGACAGGGCAGGCCACGAGCAGTACTTC. Its protein is CASERGKDRAGHEQYF. This chain uses TRBV21-1 with TRBJ2-7; the D call of TRBD1 is as the table states it, not checked on the DNA. TRBV21-1 is tagged as a pseudogene. CDR3 length equals 16 residues.

The J gene is TRBJ2-3, the V gene TRBV27; D call uncertain. V was shortened by 5 bases and J by 8 bases, with 17 bases between the two germline ends. This CDR3 spans 14 amino acids. CDR1 and CDR2 from the germline V gene are MNHEY and SMNVEV (reference sequence). This chain's CDR3 is CASSTQSLASTQYF. The CDR3 DNA is TGTGCCAGCAGTACCCAAAGTCTCGCCAGTACGCAGTATTTT.